Shown below are 2 T cell receptor beta chains from a single sample sequenced in a study of neurological immune-mediated disorders. TCRdb processed the 5' RACE reads anew with MiXCR; each CDR3 protein has one entry. Counted here are about 50,000 distinct CDR3 sequences, less than 5% occurring once; the ten biggest clones make up 2.9%. Specimen: PBMCs. The receptors were gathered from a man aged 45-65 years with multiple sclerosis.

This clonotype came up a few times. A clone one base away is much larger, so this may be a read error. The J gene is TRBJ1-2, the V gene TRBV3-1; no firm D call. Trimming removed 5 bases at V and 6 bases at J, with 19 bases between. The V gene's germline CDR1 is LGHDT and CDR2 YNNKEL (reference sequence). CDR3 length: 15 amino acids. CDR3 sequence reads: CASSDRGKQRHGYTF. CDR3 nucleotides: TGTGCCAGCAGCGACCGAGGAAAGCAGCGACATGGCTACACCTTC.

The chain uses TRBV30 and TRBJ1-1, with D unclear. The length of the CDR3 is 14 residues. The ends were cut back, 4 bases at V and 0 bases at J, with 12 bases in the middle. Germline assignment: CDR1 GTSNPN and CDR2 SVGIG (reference sequence). The CDR3 here is CAWNGPWMNTEAFF. CDR3 nucleotides: TGTGCCTGGAACGGCCCATGGATGAACACTGAAGCTTTCTTT.